This TCR beta chain was sequenced during a study of memory CD8 T cells in hepatitis C reinfection (dated by TCRdb to about 2017). About the full investigation: Among the donors, a few cleared two back-to-back HCV infections on their own, whereas two got rid of a primary infection but ended up chronically infected after reinfection. HCV reinfection was defined by a positive HCV RNA test following two negative tests taken at least 60 days apart. Late or post reinfection samples were collected 12 to 24 weeks after reinfection was detected. The TCR beta repertoire of virus-specific CD8 T cells was tracked longitudinally in a few donors across an HCV reinfection episode. Four to six reinfection cases with stored pre-reinfection samples were identified between about 2009 and 2013. In the reinfection study, participants who had previously resolved an HCV infection were followed up every 3 months.

What the work shows at the level of the full study, not this receptor alone: Because only a few donors were included, definitive conclusions about public clonotypes linked to secondary clearance were beyond the reach of the study.

This sample's time point label indicates: late/post reinfection, 12 to 24 weeks after detection. Sorted cells were sequenced directly ex vivo, without in vitro expansion prior to TCR sequencing. The donors were people who inject drugs and were enrolled in Canada's Montreal Acute Hepatitis C Cohort Study (HEPCO). As controls, total naive CD8 T cells, sorted as viable CD3+ CD8+ CD45RO-, were obtained from a couple of donors at each of the three reinfection time points. Before sorting, cryopreserved peripheral blood mononuclear cells were thawed and CD8 T cells were purified from those thawed cells. CD8 T cells were enriched by negative selection with the MACS CD8+ T cell Isolation Kit. Cells were sorted on a BD FACSAria II sorter running FACSDiva software, and FlowJo was used to analyze the data. V has 3 bases trimmed and J has 4 bases trimmed; junction bases matching no gene number 9. The CDR3, cysteine through phenylalanine, is 17 amino acids long. Only the CDR3 region is kept as DNA, spanning 51 bases read in frame from base 1. CDR1 SEHNR and CDR2 FQNEAQ are derived from the germline V gene (reference sequence).

Library preparation used the immunoSEQ multiplex PCR assay. Genomic DNA was extracted from the sorted cells, and Adaptive Biotechnologies' automated high-throughput method was used to sequence the TCR beta V, D and J regions. CDR3 regions were amplified with a two-step, bias-controlled multiplex PCR. Amplified TCR beta libraries were sequenced on an Illumina instrument. For the original study's pipeline: The demultiplexed reads were processed to cut down on amplification and sequencing bias, and the IMGT database was used to assign CDR3 sequences to gene families. ImmunoSEQ software version 2.0 was used to analyze repertoire data. Clonotype lists were filtered to remove out-of-frame sequences and sequences containing stop codons in the CDR3. Clonotypes with a frequency below 0.01% were excluded because such clonotypes corresponded to less than one cell. Richness was calculated by dividing observed richness by the number of input cells, and evenness was calculated by dividing Shannon entropy by the log of observed richness. Repertoire diversity and similarity between time points were quantified using Simpson diversity and Morisita-Horn overlap indices. Clonotypes were sorted into dominant (>1%), sub-dominant (0.5-0.99%), low abundance (0.1-0.49%) or lowest abundance (<0.1%) groups. A germline index was derived by subtracting total nucleotide additions from total CDR3 length and dividing the result by total CDR3 length. TCRdb holds this immuneACCESS table with in-frame rearrangements only. Some clones are missing; in checked studies, unresolved V genes explain under half, and the rest has no known cause. Clone size and V and J calls were adopted from that table, with D and trimming inferred from the DNA. The sample includes about 43,000 clones, with roughly 87% observed a single time. Together, the top ten hold roughly 0.7% of the sample.

About this clone: What antigen it recognizes has not been identified. Per-base quality was not reported, and no clone a single base away is much larger than it.

The sample comprised naive CD8+ T cells sorted from blood. The cell subset or site label here, explained by the study, means: total naive CD8+CD45RO- T cells. The V gene is TRBV7-9 and the J gene is TRBJ2-3; 11 nucleotides in the junction match TRBD2. This TCR derives from a man between 18 and 35 years old with hepatitis C virus infection. Here is the DNA: TGTGCCAGCAGCTTGACCCCGTCACTAGCGGGGGCAGATACGCAGTATTTT. This translates into CASSLTPSLAGADTQYF.